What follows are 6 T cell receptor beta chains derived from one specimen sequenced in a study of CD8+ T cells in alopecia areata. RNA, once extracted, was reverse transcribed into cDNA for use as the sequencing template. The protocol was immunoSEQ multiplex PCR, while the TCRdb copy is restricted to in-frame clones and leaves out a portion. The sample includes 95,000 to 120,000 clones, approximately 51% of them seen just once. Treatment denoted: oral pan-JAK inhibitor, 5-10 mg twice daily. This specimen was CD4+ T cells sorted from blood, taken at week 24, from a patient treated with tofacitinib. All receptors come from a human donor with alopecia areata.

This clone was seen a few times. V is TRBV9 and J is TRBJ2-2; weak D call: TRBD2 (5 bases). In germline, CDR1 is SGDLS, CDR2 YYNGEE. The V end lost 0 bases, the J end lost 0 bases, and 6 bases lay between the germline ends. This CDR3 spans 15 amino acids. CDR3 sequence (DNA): TGTGCCAGCAGCGTAGCGGGGACGAACACCGGGGAGCTGTTTTTT. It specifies CASSVAGTNTGELFF.

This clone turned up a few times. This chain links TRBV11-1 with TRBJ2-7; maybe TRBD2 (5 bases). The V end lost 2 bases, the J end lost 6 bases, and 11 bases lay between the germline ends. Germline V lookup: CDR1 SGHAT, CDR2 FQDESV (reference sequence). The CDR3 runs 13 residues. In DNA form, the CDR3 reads TGTGCCAGCAGCTTACGGGAAAACTTCGAGCAGTACTTC. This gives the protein CASSLRENFEQYF.

The CDR3 coding sequence is TGTGCCTTAACCCAGAGCTCCTACGAGCAGTACTTC. Translated: CALTQSSYEQYF. The chain is built from TRBV30 and TRBJ2-7, with D unresolved. Germline V gives CDR1 GTSNPN, CDR2 SVGIG (reference sequence). Trimming pared 7 bases from V and 0 bases from J, leaving 10 bases between. The CDR3 is 12 amino acids.

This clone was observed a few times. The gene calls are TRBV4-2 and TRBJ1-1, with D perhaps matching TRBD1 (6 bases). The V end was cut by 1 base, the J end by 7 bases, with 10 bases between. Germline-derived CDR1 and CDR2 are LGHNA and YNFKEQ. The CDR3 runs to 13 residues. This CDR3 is CASSQGGQSEAFF. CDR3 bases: TGTGCCAGCAGCCAAGGCGGACAGAGTGAAGCTTTCTTT.

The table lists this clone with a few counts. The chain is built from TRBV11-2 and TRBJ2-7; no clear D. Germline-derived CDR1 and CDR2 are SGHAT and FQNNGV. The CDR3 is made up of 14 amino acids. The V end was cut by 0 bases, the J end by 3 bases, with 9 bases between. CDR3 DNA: TGTGCCAGCAGCTTAGATTCGAACAGCTACGAGCAGTACTTC. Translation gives CASSLDSNSYEQYF. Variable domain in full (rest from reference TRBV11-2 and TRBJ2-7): EAGVAQSPRYKIIEKRQSVAFWCNPISGHATLYWYQQILGQGPKLLIQFQNNGVVDDSQLPKDRFSAERLKGVDSTLKIQPAKLEDSAVYLCASSLDSNSYEQYFGPGTRLTVT.

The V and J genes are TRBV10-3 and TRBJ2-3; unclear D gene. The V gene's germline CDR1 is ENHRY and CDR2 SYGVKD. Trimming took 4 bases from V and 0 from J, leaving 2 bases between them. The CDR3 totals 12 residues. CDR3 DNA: TGTGCCATCAGTGCCAGCACAGATACGCAGTATTTT. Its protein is CAISASTDTQYF.